The clone carrying this T cell receptor beta chain was seen only once. These data belong to a study of blood T cell repertoires in COVID-19. Study in general: T cells, B-cell-depleted T cells, or PBMCs supplied cDNA or gDNA.

CDR3 length: 13 amino acids. Germline lookup yields CDR1 SNHLY and CDR2 FYNNEI. V gave up 2 bases and J gave up 0 bases, with 4 bases separating them. Enrollees, 18 to 89 years old, lived in 25 or so US areas. The recovered donors of Cohort 3 showed two negative PCRs, clearance, or symptom resolution. Authors' methods: Amplification from reference gene primers served as the basis for estimated nucleated cell counts. The method was immunoSEQ multiplex PCR; TCRdb's version includes in-frame clones alone and lacks a portion of them. Clone size and V and J calls were adopted from that table, with D and trimming inferred from the DNA. The sample carries approximately 300,000 clones, more than 85% recorded once.

This TCR was sampled from a woman aged 25 to 39 who had recovered from COVID-19. The chain joins TRBV2 to TRBJ1-2; D remains ambiguous. Sequenced: PBMCs or T cells enriched from blood (not recorded which). DNA for the CDR3: TGTGCCAGCAGTGAACAGACTAACTATGGCTACACCTTC. This translates into CASSEQTNYGYTF.